This passage covers 23 T cell receptor beta chains from one sample sequenced in a study of immune heterogeneity within non-small cell lung tumors. Template input was genomic DNA from bulk tumor (around 600 ng per sample). Biopsies, several per primary tumor and spaced far apart, were collected during surgery. Enrolled patients presented with newly diagnosed, previously untreated non-small cell lung cancer and underwent curative surgery. Amplification of the TCR beta CDR3 was achieved through multiplex PCR with 32 V and 13 J primers. Via MiXCR, TCRdb re-called the multiplex PCR reads, giving one row per CDR3 protein. The sample contains about 22,000 distinct CDR3 sequences, less than 35% of which appear only once. The sample taken for sequencing was lung tumor tissue. These receptors came from a man aged 35 to 55 with non-small cell lung cancer.

Comments on this clonotype: This clone may be a read error of a much larger clone one base away. This chain uses TRBV12-3 or TRBV12-4 with TRBJ1-6; D gene ambiguous. The CDR3 is 12 amino acids. Written as DNA, the CDR3 is TGTGCCACCAGTTTGTGGGATTCACCCCTCCACTTT. Its translation: CATSLWDSPLHF.

This clonotype counts as medium-sized. The CDR3 sequence is CASSLDPSRIGEQYF. For the CDR3, the DNA is TGTGCCAGCAGCTTAGACCCCTCCCGGATCGGCGAGCAGTACTTC. The chain employs TRBV7-2 and TRBJ2-7; no firm D call. This CDR3 has 15 amino acids. Trimming left V 1 base short and J 6 bases short, with 16 bases between. Germline loops: CDR1 SGHTA, CDR2 FQGNSA. The whole variable domain, filled in from reference TRBV7-2 and TRBJ2-7, reads GAGVSQSPSNKVTEKGKDVELRCDPISGHTALYWYRQSLGQGLEFLIYFQGNSAPDKSGLPSDRFSAERTGGSVSTLTIQRTQQEDSAVYLCASSLDPSRIGEQYFGPGTRLTVT.

This chain uses TRBV7-6 with TRBJ1-5, with D unclear. The CDR3 totals 13 residues. The germline V and J ends were trimmed by 1 base and 6 bases, with 7 bases remaining between them. Germline V gene lookup returns CDR1 SGHVS and CDR2 FNYEAQ. The CDR3 DNA reads as TGTGCCAGCAGCTTAGAGGTATCTCAGCCCCAGCATTTT. Residues: CASSLEVSQPQHF.

The chain uses TRBV5-6 and TRBJ1-3; D gene ambiguous. Per the germline V gene, CDR1 is SGHDT and CDR2 is YYEEEE. The CDR3 runs 18 residues. Trimming left V 3 bases short and J 0 bases short, with 19 bases between. The CDR3 loop reads CASSSPRGPPISGNTIYF. Here the CDR3 DNA reads TGTGCCAGCAGCTCCCCCCGCGGACCCCCGATCTCTGGAAACACCATATATTTT.

This chain links TRBV12-3 or TRBV12-4 with TRBJ1-1; D not resolved. Trimming removed 5 bases at V and 4 bases at J, with 11 bases between. This CDR3 is 13 amino acids long. CDR3 amino acids: CASSKRLGTEAFF. The CDR3 nucleotides read TGTGCCAGCAGTAAAAGGCTTGGCACTGAAGCTTTCTTT.

V usage is TRBV9 and J usage is TRBJ2-1; no clear D gene. The germline V gene has CDR1 SGDLS and CDR2 YYNGEE. Between the trimmed V and J ends, which lost 0 bases and 8 bases, there was a span of 12 bases. The CDR3 is made up of 14 amino acids. CDR3 nucleotide sequence: TGTGCCAGCAGCGTAGTGCCGAAGTTGCATGAGCAGTTCTTC. Translating gives CASSVVPKLHEQFF.

In its sample, this clonotype is medium-sized (0.01 to 0.1%). The chain joins TRBV19 to TRBJ2-1; no definite D call. CDR3 length: 12 amino acids. Germline CDR1 reads LNHDA; CDR2 reads SQIVND (reference sequence). Between the trimmed V and J ends, which lost 4 bases and 4 bases, there was a span of 5 bases. CDR3 residues: CASSKIYNEQFF. Written as DNA, the CDR3 is TGTGCCAGTAGTAAGATTTACAATGAGCAGTTCTTC.

In its sample, this clonotype was seen many times. This chain connects TRBV20-1 to TRBJ2-2; TRBD2 agrees at 7 bases. J lost 5 bases, V lost 0 bases, and 15 bases had no gene match. Germline CDR1 and CDR2: DFQATT and SNEGSKA (reference sequence). This CDR3 has 18 residues. The CDR3 reads CSARDRYGLAEGTGELFF. CDR3 bases: TGCAGTGCTAGAGATCGGTACGGGCTAGCGGAGGGGACCGGGGAGCTGTTTTTT.

This clonotype was found many times. The rearrangement links TRBV7-9 to TRBJ2-7, with 7 positions matching TRBD2. Germline lookup yields CDR1 SEHNR and CDR2 FQNEAQ (reference sequence). The CDR3 is 15 amino acids. The V gene end was trimmed by 0 bases and the J gene end by 2 bases; junction bases not matched to a gene: 4. CDR3 DNA sequence: TGTGCCAGCAGCTTAGCGGGCGGGAGTACCTACGAGCAGTACTTC. It specifies CASSLAGGSTYEQYF.

On this clonotype itself: It may be a read error: a sequence one base away is much more abundant. V gene TRBV5-1 combines with J gene TRBJ1-1, with D maybe TRBD1 (5 bases). V was cut by 0 bases and J by 5 bases, with 23 bases left in between. Germline lookup yields CDR1 SGHRS and CDR2 YFSETQ. The CDR3 contains 18 residues. The CDR3 sequence: CASSLDGQLSRQKTEAFF. The CDR3 DNA is TGCGCCAGCAGCTTGGATGGCCAGCTTAGTAGACAGAAAACTGAAGCTTTCTTT.

On this clonotype itself: A much larger clonotype is one base distant, so this may be a read error. The gene calls are TRBV11-2 and TRBJ1-3; a possible D gene is TRBD1 (6 bases). CDR1 and CDR2 (germline): SGHAT, FQNNGV. The CDR3 runs to 16 residues. The V and J ends lost 5 bases and 1 base respectively, with 15 bases between them. This CDR3 reads CASSERQVSSGNTIYF. The DNA of the CDR3 is TGTGCCAGCAGCGAAAGACAGGTGTCTTCTGGAAACACCATATATTTT.

In this sample, this clonotype turned up many times. V gene TRBV6-1 combines with J gene TRBJ2-7, with 7 bases aligning to TRBD2. The trim removed 11 bases at V and 3 bases at J, leaving 7 bases unmatched. Germline V CDR1 and CDR2: MNHNS, SASEGT. CDR3 length: 12 amino acids. CDR3 nucleotides: TGTGCCGCTGGTAGCGGGTACTACGAGCAGTACTTC. Protein product: CAAGSGYYEQYF.

The table lists this clonotype with many counts. J is TRBJ2-7 and V is TRBV30; 7 bases match TRBD1. V shed 7 bases, J shed 0 bases, and the junction held 9 bases outside the gene matches. The germline CDR1 and CDR2 sequences are GTSNPN and SVGIG (reference sequence). The CDR3 loop spans 14 amino acids. The CDR3 sequence is CAYERAGGSYEQYF. Here the CDR3 DNA reads TGTGCCTACGAACGGGCAGGGGGCTCCTACGAGCAGTACTTC. The complete variable domain, with remaining parts taken from reference TRBV30 and TRBJ2-7, reads SQTIHQWPATLVQPVGSPLSLECTVEGTSNPNLYWYRQAAGRGLQLLFYSVGIGQISSEVPQNLSASRPQDRQFILSSKKLLLSDSGFYLCAYERAGGSYEQYFGPGTRLTVT.

The genes are TRBV7-9 and TRBJ1-1, with D uncertain. This CDR3 region has 13 residues. V was cut by 5 bases and J by 5 bases, with 12 bases left in between. Germline values: CDR1 SEHNR, CDR2 FQNEAQ (reference sequence). The CDR3, as DNA: TGTGCCAGCAGCGTAAACCAAGGAACTGAAGCTTTCTTT. Amino acid sequence: CASSVNQGTEAFF.

This clonotype was detected ten times or more. This chain links TRBV20-1 with TRBJ1-2; 8 bases fit TRBD1. The germline CDR1 and CDR2 sequences are DFQATT and SNEGSKA (reference sequence). Trimming removed 5 bases from V and 2 bases from J; junction bases left unmatched: 1. The CDR3 length is 12 residues. In DNA form, the CDR3 reads TGCAGTGCTGGACAGGGAAACTATGGCTACACCTTC. Residues: CSAGQGNYGYTF.

The table lists this clonotype with a few counts. This chain joins TRBV7-9 and TRBJ2-6; TRBD1 is a possible D gene (6 bases). Germline values: CDR1 SEHNR, CDR2 FQNEAQ (reference sequence). The CDR3 covers 19 residues. Deletions cut 5 bases from V and 0 bases from J, with 20 bases between. CDR3 in amino acids: CASSPGWDKTISGANVLTF. CDR3 sequence (DNA): TGTGCCAGCAGCCCGGGGTGGGACAAGACCATCTCTGGGGCCAACGTCCTGACTTTC. Full variable domain (rest looked up from reference TRBV7-9 and TRBJ2-6): DTGVSQNPRHKITKRGQNVTFRCDPISEHNRLYWYRQTLGQGPEFLTYFQNEAQLEKSRLLSDRFSAERPKGSFSTLEIQRTEQGDSAMYLCASSPGWDKTISGANVLTFGAGSRLTVL.

This clonotype has only a few counts. The genes are TRBV3-2 and TRBJ2-3; the table's D call of TRBD2 was not tested on the DNA. TRBV3-2 is a listed pseudogene. The CDR3 contains 19 residues. The CDR3 coding sequence is TGTGCCAGCAGCCAAGGTCGGCTTCTAGCGGGAGGGCGGAGAGATACGCAGTATTTT. Its translation: CASSQGRLLAGGRRDTQYF.

The chain combines TRBV11-2 with TRBJ1-4; D is uncertain. Germline loops: CDR1 SGHAT, CDR2 FQNNGV. Trimming removed 1 base from V and 12 bases from J, with 12 bases in between. There are 13 residues in the CDR3. The DNA for the CDR3 is TGTGCCAGCAGCTTAGCGAACGTGGAACAACTGTTTTTT. Amino acids: CASSLANVEQLFF.

The rearrangement uses TRBV5-1 and TRBJ2-1, with a tentative D call TRBD2 (6 bases). The CDR3 loop spans 14 amino acids. V lost 4 bases, J lost 9 bases, and 17 bases lay in between. CDR1 SGHRS and CDR2 YFSETQ come from the germline V gene. The CDR3 is CASSLSGREGEQFF. The CDR3 DNA reads TGCGCCAGCAGCCTCTCCGGGAGAGAGGGTGAGCAGTTCTTC.

On this clonotype itself: A junction boundary mismatches the germline segment, possibly from a read error. V usage is TRBV11-3 and J usage is TRBJ2-6; weak D call: TRBD1 (5 bases). This CDR3 is built from 16 residues. Germline CDR1 and CDR2: SGHNT and YENEEA. The CDR3 coding sequence is TGTGCCAGCAGCCCCCAAACCAGCTCTGGGGCCTACGTCCTGACTTTC. This gives the protein CASSPQTSSGAYVLTF.

Concerning this clonotype itself: One base away lies a much larger clone, so this may be a sequencing read error. The chain carries TRBV30 and TRBJ1-2, with TRBD1 identical over 8 bases. Unmatched junction bases numbered 4, after V lost 1 base and J lost 6 bases. The CDR3 has 13 residues. The germline V gene encodes CDR1 GTSNPN and CDR2 SVGIG (reference sequence). The CDR3 here is CAWSGQGNHGYTF. The CDR3 region has the DNA TGTGCCTGGAGTGGACAGGGGAACCATGGCTACACCTTC. Supplemented by reference TRBV30 and TRBJ1-2, the full variable domain reads SQTIHQWPATLVQPVGSPLSLECTVEGTSNPNLYWYRQAAGRGLQLLFYSVGIGQISSEVPQNLSASRPQDRQFILSSKKLLLSDSGFYLCAWSGQGNHGYTFGSGTRLTVV.

CDR3: CASSLAVGSGELFF. Written as DNA, the CDR3 is TGTGCCAGCAGCTTAGCGGTAGGGTCCGGGGAGCTGTTTTTT. V gene TRBV7-2 combines with J gene TRBJ2-2, with D hard to call. Trimming removed 0 bases at V and 6 bases at J, with 8 bases between. Germline assignment: CDR1 SGHTA and CDR2 FQGNSA. The CDR3 totals 14 residues. The variable domain in full, with the rest retrieved from reference TRBV7-2 and TRBJ2-2, is GAGVSQSPSNKVTEKGKDVELRCDPISGHTALYWYRQSLGQGLEFLIYFQGNSAPDKSGLPSDRFSAERTGGSVSTLTIQRTQQEDSAVYLCASSLAVGSGELFFGEGSRLTVL.

The chain uses TRBV11-3 and TRBJ2-3; 7 bases line up with TRBD2. Germline CDR1 is SGHNT and CDR2 is YENEEA. CDR3 length equals 16 residues. V gave up 4 bases and J gave up 0 bases; unmatched junction bases: 7. The CDR3 bases are TGTGCCAGCAGCTGGTCTAGCGGCCTTAGCACAGATACGCAGTATTTT. It yields the protein CASSWSSGLSTDTQYF.